The subject of this entry is one T cell receptor beta chain. The antigen is not known. Trimming left V 5 bases short and J 6 bases short, with 8 bases between. The CDR3 contains 12 residues. The germline gives CDR1 MNHEY, CDR2 SVGAGI. This sample stems from a study of cytomegalovirus exposure and HLA in healthy donors. Profiled with immunoSEQ multiplex PCR; TCRdb holds only in-frame clones, not every one. This table holds more than 140,000 clones, 85% to 90% found once. Study-wide results and limits: As confirmed in vitro, a few CMV-associated chains were specific for CMV antigens.

This receptor was identified in a woman aged 18-29 years in good health and CMV-seropositive. The specimen was PBMCs. The rearrangement uses TRBV6-5 and TRBJ2-1; D remains unclear. CDR3 amino acids: CASSGRFNEQFF. The CDR3 DNA reads TGTGCCAGCAGTGGCAGGTTCAATGAGCAGTTCTTC.